The T cell receptor (beta chain) under discussion was sequenced for a study of cytomegalovirus exposure and HLA in healthy donors. Whole-study findings and limits: The dataset shows that most TCR sequences were rare, while some public TCRs occurred in many donors. Published work reported that the classifier diagnosed cytomegalovirus status with high specificity and sensitivity.

Trimming took off 1 base at V and 0 bases at J, with 11 bases between the two ends. The germline CDR1 and CDR2 sequences are MNHEY and SMNVEV (reference sequence). This CDR3 comprises 16 residues. Using immunoSEQ multiplex PCR, the repertoire was profiled, and TCRdb retains in-frame clones only, with some absent. The table records 150,000 to 200,000 clones, around 80% of them present only once. Only one count was recorded for this clone. Antigen unknown. Sequencing was done on a sample of PBMCs. V usage is TRBV27 and J usage is TRBJ2-3; the D gene is possibly TRBD2 (5 bases). This TCR was recovered from a woman aged 25 to 39 in good health and CMV-seropositive. In DNA form, the CDR3 reads TGTGCCAGCAGTTTATTGGACTTCGGGAGCACAGATACGCAGTATTTT. It translates to CASSLLDFGSTDTQYF.